This T cell receptor beta chain came from a study of T cell responses to AZD1222 COVID-19 vaccine. Study-wide results and limits: In the spike-specific TCR repertoire, nearly half reportedly target unmutated variant regions. The study found Spike-specific TCR breadth and depth rose after two AZD1222 doses. Of the AZD1222 recipients, only 5 or 6 were seropositive at baseline.

The repertoire was sequenced with immunoSEQ multiplex PCR; TCRdb's copy has only in-frame clones and lacks some. The sample includes tens of thousands of clones, over 75% of them seen just once. Points on this clone: What it binds is not known.

Germline lookup yields CDR1 MNHEY and CDR2 SVGAGI. V dropped 6 bases and J dropped 3; count of bases not matched to a gene: 11. CDR3 length: 15 residues. The chain uses TRBV6-5 and TRBJ2-7, with TRBD2 matching 7 bases. This sequence was found in an adult in good health. The specimen comprised peripheral blood, sampled on day 0 of AZD1222 vaccination. CDR3 sequence reads: CASSPGEGRVYEQYF. In DNA form, the CDR3 reads TGTGCCAGCAGCCCCGGGGAGGGCAGGGTCTACGAGCAGTACTTC.